A single sample is the source of the 16 T cell receptor beta chains below, sequenced in a study of Ad26.COV2.S vaccination and SARS-CoV-2 variants. As for treatment: some 20 received Ad26.COV2.S at low or high dose, single or two shots; about 5 received placebo; per-sample allocation not given. Each sample was drawn 63 days after the first injection (of vaccine or placebo). TCRdb's table, derived via immunoSEQ multiplex PCR, lists solely in-frame clones and lacks some. The repertoire holds 350,000 to 400,000 clones, with about nine tenths as singletons. The specimen comprised peripheral blood, sampled in a trial of Ad26.COV2.S vaccine versus placebo. All receptors derive from a person between 18 and 65 years old who received the Ad26.COV2.S COVID-19 vaccine or a placebo.

With regard to this clone: A much larger clone lies a single base off, so this may be a read error. The rearrangement links TRBV28 to TRBJ1-5; D is unresolved. The length of the CDR3 is 13 residues. CDR1 and CDR2 from the germline V gene are MDHEN and SYDVKM. Trimming removed 0 bases from V and 4 bases from J, with 4 bases in between. The CDR3 DNA reads TGTGCCAGCAGTTTATGGGGGAATCAGCCCCAGCATTTT. It codes for CASSLWGNQPQHF.

This clone is a singleton in its sample. The gene calls are TRBV18 and TRBJ1-1; TRBD1 matches 9 bases. The CDR3 has 17 amino acids. Looked up from germline, CDR1 is KGHSH and CDR2 is LQKENI. V gave up 0 bases and J gave up 1 base; unmatched junction bases: 6. CDR3 protein: CASSPPGQGNWNTEAFF. The CDR3 DNA sequence: TGTGCCAGCTCACCACCGGGACAGGGAAACTGGAACACTGAAGCTTTCTTT.

V usage is TRBV6-5 and J usage is TRBJ2-1, with a weak D call TRBD2 (5 bases). From germline, CDR1 is MNHEY and CDR2 SVGAGI. V was shortened by 5 bases and J by 1 base, with 12 bases between the two germline ends. The CDR3 length is 15 residues. CDR3 in amino acids: CASSPDYISYNEQFF. DNA of the CDR3: TGTGCCAGCAGTCCCGACTACATATCCTACAATGAGCAGTTCTTC.

This clone was found once. The chain combines TRBV28 with TRBJ1-5, with 7 positions matching TRBD1. The CDR3 runs to 15 residues. Trimming took 5 bases from V and 5 from J; bases not matched to a gene: 9. Germline loops: CDR1 MDHEN, CDR2 SYDVKM. The CDR3: CASSDATGSHQPQHF. CDR3 DNA: TGTGCCAGCAGTGACGCGACAGGGAGCCATCAGCCCCAGCATTTT.

V usage is TRBV3-1 (or the pseudogene TRBV3-2) and J usage is TRBJ2-7; the D gene is possibly TRBD2 (5 bases). The CDR3 covers 14 residues. Trimming left V 1 base short and J 5 bases short, with 12 bases between. Germline assignment: CDR1 LGHDT and CDR2 YNNKEL (reference sequence). CDR3 amino acids: CASSQVGLIHEQYF. In DNA, the CDR3 is TGTGCCAGCAGCCAAGTAGGACTTATTCACGAGCAGTACTTC.

The chain recombines TRBV3-1 (or the pseudogene TRBV3-2) with TRBJ1-2; TRBD1 is a possible D gene (5 bases). Germline CDR1 is LGHDT and CDR2 is YNNKEL (reference sequence). This CDR3 comprises 14 residues. V shed 1 base and J shed 3 bases, with 9 bases lying between them. CDR3 nucleotides: TGTGCCAGCAGCCAAGGCGAGGGGTACTATGGCTACACCTTC. The encoded protein is CASSQGEGYYGYTF.

The genes are TRBV6-4 and TRBJ2-3; a weak D match, TRBD2 (6 bases). CDR3 size: 15 residues. The germline gives CDR1 MRHNA, CDR2 SNTAGT. Deletions cut 3 bases from V and 0 bases from J, with 10 bases between. CDR3 nucleotide sequence: TGTGCCAGCAGTGAAGGAGGGGCGAGCACAGATACGCAGTATTTT. This codes for CASSEGGASTDTQYF.

This chain joins TRBV5-1 and TRBJ2-7, with 7 positions matching TRBD1. CDR1 and CDR2 (germline): SGHRS, YFSETQ. Unmatched junction bases numbered 10, after V lost 1 base and J lost 6 bases. The CDR3 has 15 amino acids. In nucleotides, the CDR3 is TGCGCCAGCAGCTTGTTCGAGGGGGCGTCCGTCGAGCAGTACTTC. Translated: CASSLFEGASVEQYF.

This clone was observed once. The V and J genes are TRBV28 and TRBJ1-5, with D possibly TRBD1 on 5 matching bases. The CDR3 sequence is 17 residues long. Germline V gene sequence: CDR1 MDHEN, CDR2 SYDVKM. Trimming took off 4 bases at V and 0 bases at J, with 16 bases between the two ends. The CDR3 nucleotides read TGTGCCAGCAGTTCTGAAAGGGGAGGATATAGCAATCAGCCCCAGCATTTT. This codes for CASSSERGGYSNQPQHF.

The V and J genes are TRBV19 and TRBJ1-1, with no clear D. CDR3 length: 14 amino acids. Deletions cut 3 bases from V and 5 bases from J, with 13 bases between. Germline CDR1 is LNHDA and CDR2 is SQIVND (reference sequence). CDR3 DNA sequence: TGTGCCAGTAGTATTCCGAATGGGTGGACTGAAGCTTTCTTT. Its protein is CASSIPNGWTEAFF.

The J gene is TRBJ1-6, the V gene TRBV28; possible D gene TRBD1, 6 bases. V dropped 7 bases and J dropped 9 bases, with 16 bases sitting between them. This CDR3 has 14 amino acids. Germline V gene data show CDR1 as MDHEN and CDR2 as SYDVKM. The CDR3 DNA sequence: TGTGCCAGCATCCGAAGCCAGGGGATTTCACCCCTCCACTTT. Translated, it gives CASIRSQGISPLHF.

The chain uses TRBV5-4 and TRBJ2-7, with 12 bases identical to TRBD1. There are 16 residues in the CDR3. The V gene end was trimmed by 4 bases and the J gene end by 5 bases; junction bases not matched to a gene: 10. Germline CDR1 reads SGHNT; CDR2 reads YYREEE (reference sequence). The CDR3 protein is CASSRGQGAFWDEQYF. In nucleotides, the CDR3 is TGTGCCAGCAGCAGGGGACAGGGGGCTTTTTGGGACGAGCAGTACTTC.

The J gene is TRBJ1-6, the V gene TRBV28; the D is unclear. The CDR3 sequence is 15 residues long. Trimming removed 5 bases from V and 8 bases from J, with 16 bases in between. Germline CDR1 is MDHEN and CDR2 is SYDVKM. The DNA for the CDR3 is TGTGCCAGCAGTCCAGGAGGGTGGAGGGATTCACCCCTCCACTTT. Translated: CASSPGGWRDSPLHF.

The rearrangement uses TRBV28 and TRBJ2-5; 7 bases fit TRBD2. Germline V gives CDR1 MDHEN, CDR2 SYDVKM. The ends lost 3 bases at V and 1 base at J; junction bases unmatched: 11. CDR3 length: 17 amino acids. The CDR3 reads CASSFRHKREGQETQYF. In DNA form, the CDR3 reads TGTGCCAGCAGTTTTCGTCACAAGAGGGAGGGCCAAGAGACCCAGTACTTC.

The chain combines TRBV24-1 with TRBJ2-7, with 7 nucleotides matching TRBD1. Trimming cost V 4 bases and J 4 bases; bases outside gene matches: 3. The CDR3 is made up of 13 amino acids. The germline gives CDR1 KGHDR, CDR2 SFDVKD. The CDR3 is CATSDRGQYEQYF. Here the CDR3 DNA reads TGTGCCACCAGTGACCGGGGACAGTACGAGCAGTACTTC.

The V and J genes are TRBV19 and TRBJ2-1, with TRBD2 matching 13 bases. This CDR3 is 16 amino acids long. Germline loops: CDR1 LNHDA, CDR2 SQIVND (reference sequence). V lost 4 bases and J lost 7; bases outside the gene matches: 7. The CDR3 loop is CASSTWTSGRGNEQFF. The CDR3 nucleotides are TGTGCCAGTAGTACCTGGACTAGCGGGAGAGGGAATGAGCAGTTCTTC.